Presented here are 9 T cell receptor beta chains from one specimen sequenced in a study of vaccination effects on CD4 cells after COVID-19 (dated by TCRdb to 2022 to 2024). After approximately 11 days of culture, CD4+ T cells were isolated with the EasySep CD4+ T cell isolation kit. The library was made by the immunoSEQ multiplex PCR assay. TCRdb provides this immuneACCESS table in a form limited to in-frame rearrangements. Some clones are lacking; in checked studies, under half of them reflect an unresolved V gene, and why the rest are absent is not known. In this sample the table shows 45,000 to 60,000 clones, 76% of which occur a single time. The ten largest clones add up to about 10% of the sample. Their antigens are not known. The sample consisted of CD4+ T cells from PBMCs cultured without peptide, taken before COVID-19 vaccination. These receptors were obtained from a human donor who had a prior SARS-CoV-2 infection.

Comments on this clone: The junction differs from germline at one of its ends, possibly a read error. The rearrangement joins TRBV7-7 to TRBJ1-1; D gene ambiguous. The CDR3 consists of 13 residues. CDR1 is SSHAT and CDR2 is FNYEAQ in the germline V gene (reference sequence). This chain's CDR3 is CASSSQENTEAFF. The CDR3 nucleotides are TGTGCTAGCAGCTCCCAGGAGAACACTGAAGCTTTCTTT.

This sequence joins TRBV5-1 and TRBJ1-1; D remains ambiguous. Germline loops: CDR1 SGHRS, CDR2 YFSETQ. V lost 4 bases and J lost 0, with 13 bases in between. CDR3 length: 15 residues. In DNA form, the CDR3 reads TGCGCCAGCAGCAGAACCGGGAGTATGAACACTGAAGCTTTCTTT. Translated, it gives CASSRTGSMNTEAFF.

J is TRBJ2-1 and V is TRBV9; tentative D call: TRBD2 (6 bases). Germline values: CDR1 SGDLS, CDR2 YYNGEE. This CDR3 contains 15 residues. Between the trimmed V and J ends, which lost 0 bases and 4 bases, there was a span of 11 bases. The CDR3 DNA reads as TGTGCCAGCAGCGTAGGGAGGGAGTCTTACAATGAGCAGTTCTTC. Encoded protein: CASSVGRESYNEQFF.

The V call is TRBV6-5, the J call TRBJ1-6; unclear D gene. The length of the CDR3 is 11 residues. V was trimmed by 7 bases and J by 17 bases, leaving 15 bases between them. CDR1 and CDR2 from the germline V gene are MNHEY and SVGAGI. The DNA for the CDR3 is TGTGCCAGCATACTGGGTCTGAAAATCCACTTT. It encodes CASILGLKIHF.

In this sample, this clone turned up a few times. The rearrangement links TRBV6-5 to TRBJ1-6; D gene uncertain. Trimming cost V 6 bases and J 5 bases, with 5 bases left between them. The CDR3 has 12 residues. Germline values: CDR1 MNHEY, CDR2 SVGAGI. CDR3 DNA sequence: TGTGCCAGCAGAGGAAATAATTCACCCCTCCACTTT. Translated: CASRGNNSPLHF.

The sample holds a few counts of this clone. This chain links TRBV7-3 with TRBJ1-5; 8 nucleotides line up with TRBD1. After removal of 5 bases from V and 6 bases from J, the junction contained 3 bases not matched to a gene. The CDR3 runs 13 residues. Per the germline V gene, CDR1 is SGHTA and CDR2 is FQGTGA. CDR3 sequence: CASSIDRGQPQHF. In DNA form, the CDR3 reads TGTGCCAGCAGCATAGACAGGGGTCAGCCCCAGCATTTT.

The rearrangement links TRBV5-4 to TRBJ2-3, with 7 bases aligning to TRBD2. Germline V gene data show CDR1 as SGHNT and CDR2 as YYREEE (reference sequence). This CDR3 contains 14 residues. V trimming: 0 bases; J trimming: 4 bases; junction bases outside the gene matches: 2. This CDR3 is CASSLGLAADTQYF. CDR3 DNA: TGTGCCAGCAGCTTGGGTCTAGCGGCAGATACGCAGTATTTT.

The chain employs TRBV5-6 and TRBJ1-1, with D tentatively TRBD1 (6 bases). Germline V gives CDR1 SGHDT, CDR2 YYEEEE. Trimming shortened V by 5 bases and J by 7 bases, and 24 bases separated the two germline ends. The CDR3 is 16 amino acids. CDR3 protein: CASSTELWTADREAFF. The CDR3 bases are TGTGCCAGCAGTACTGAACTGTGGACAGCGGACCGTGAAGCTTTCTTT.

The V and J genes are TRBV9 and TRBJ2-1; TRBD2 might be the D (6 bases). Germline CDR1 reads SGDLS; CDR2 reads YYNGEE. Trimming removed 1 base at V and 11 bases at J, with 16 bases between. This CDR3 has 14 residues. In DNA form, the CDR3 reads TGTGCCAGCAGCGTATACGATAGCGGCCACCAGCAGTTCTTC. Its translation: CASSVYDSGHQQFF.